The rows below give T cell receptor beta chains drawn from one sample of a study of technical replicates of blood from several donors. Data came from immunoSEQ multiplex PCR; TCRdb stores just in-frame clones and leaves some out. The table records 85,000 to 100,000 clones, around 95% of them present only once. The specimen was T cells isolated from PBMCs. Receptor source: a human donor in good health. Both conserved end residues are part of each CDR3. A D gene is named only where the DNA matches it firmly. Where a row states a size, it is once, few, many or the class of an expanded clone; other rows omit it.

V,J,size,D,CDR3,DNA
TRBV7-9,TRBJ2-5,-,TRBD1,CASSRTGEDGETQYF,TGTGCCAGCAGCAGGACAGGGGAAGATGGAGAGACCCAGTACTTC
TRBV9,TRBJ1-2,once,TRBD1,CASSEGTGFGYTF,TGTGCCAGCAGCGAGGGGACAGGGTTTGGCTACACCTTC
TRBV28,TRBJ2-1,-,-,CASSWENSVSSYNEQFF,TGTGCCAGCAGTTGGGAAAATAGCGTCAGCTCCTACAATGAGCAGTTCTTC
TRBV6-1,TRBJ2-3,-,-,CASSEATMRALPDTQYF,TGTGCCAGCAGTGAAGCTACCATGCGTGCTCTCCCGGATACGCAGTATTTT
TRBV5-5,TRBJ2-4,-,-,CASSLTLLENIQYF,TGTGCCAGCAGCTTGACTCTACTGGAAAACATTCAGTACTTC
TRBV10-3,TRBJ1-5,once,TRBD1,CAISAGTGNQPQHF,TGTGCCATCAGTGCTGGGACAGGGAATCAGCCCCAGCATTTT
TRBV19,TRBJ2-5,-,-,CASSKKPQETQYF,TGTGCCAGTAGTAAGAAGCCCCAAGAGACCCAGTACTTC
TRBV5-5,TRBJ1-5,-,-,CASSLGGSQPQHF,TGTGCCAGCAGCTTGGGAGGTTCTCAGCCCCAGCATTTT
TRBV6-1,TRBJ1-2,-,TRBD1,CASSDQGGAGYTF,TGTGCCAGCAGTGACCAGGGGGGAGCTGGCTACACCTTC
TRBV7-6,TRBJ2-1,once,-,CASSLVSGPYNEQFF,TGTGCCAGCAGCTTAGTTTCAGGGCCCTACAATGAGCAGTTCTTC
TRBV4-1,TRBJ2-5,-,-,CASSRPGQETQYF,TGCGCCAGCAGCAGACCGGGTCAAGAGACCCAGTACTTC
TRBV7-9,TRBJ2-1,-,TRBD2,CASSVRTGGGDEQFF,TGTGCCAGCAGCGTGAGGACGGGGGGTGGTGATGAGCAGTTCTTC
TRBV5-1,TRBJ2-1,-,TRBD2,CASSLPSGRANNEQFF,TGCGCCAGCAGCTTGCCTAGCGGGAGGGCCAACAATGAGCAGTTCTTC
TRBV11-3,TRBJ1-1,-,TRBD1,CASSLARTGLNTEAFF,TGTGCCAGCAGCTTAGCCCGGACAGGGCTTAACACTGAAGCTTTCTTT
TRBV5-6,TRBJ2-7,-,TRBD2,CASSHSGTAYEQYF,TGTGCCAGCAGTCATAGCGGGACGGCCTACGAGCAGTACTTC
TRBV28,TRBJ1-1,-,-,CASSSPGQGYEAFF,TGTGCCAGCAGTTCCCCGGGACAAGGTTATGAAGCTTTCTTT
TRBV11-2,TRBJ2-7,-,-,CASSPGGAYEQYF,TGTGCCAGCAGCCCCGGGGGAGCCTACGAGCAGTACTTC